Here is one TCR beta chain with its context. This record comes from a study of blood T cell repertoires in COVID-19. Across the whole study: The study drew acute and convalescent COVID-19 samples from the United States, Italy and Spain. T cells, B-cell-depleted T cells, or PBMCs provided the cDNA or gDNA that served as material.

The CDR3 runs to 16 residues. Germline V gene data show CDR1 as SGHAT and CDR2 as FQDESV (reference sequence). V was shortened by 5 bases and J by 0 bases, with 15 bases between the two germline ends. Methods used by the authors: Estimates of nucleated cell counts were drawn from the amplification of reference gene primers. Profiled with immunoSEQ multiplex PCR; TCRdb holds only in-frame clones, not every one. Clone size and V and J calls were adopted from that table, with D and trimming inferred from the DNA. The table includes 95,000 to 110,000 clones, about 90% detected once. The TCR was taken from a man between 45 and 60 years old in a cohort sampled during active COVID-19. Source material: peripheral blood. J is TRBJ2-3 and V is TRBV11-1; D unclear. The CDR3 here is CASSHGARTSTDTQYF. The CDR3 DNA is TGTGCCAGCAGCCACGGTGCCCGAACTAGCACAGATACGCAGTATTTT. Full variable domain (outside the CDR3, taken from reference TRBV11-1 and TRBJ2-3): EAEVAQSPRYKITEKSQAVAFWCDPISGHATLYWYRQILGQGPELLVQFQDESVVDDSQLPKDRFSAERLKGVDSTLKIQPAELGDSAMYLCASSHGARTSTDTQYFGPGTRLTVL.